This TCR beta chain was sequenced during a study of shared clonotypes between healthy human individuals. The study enrolled healthy HIV-negative adults without recent acute infections or vaccinations as donors. Study-wide results and caveats: Of the naive CD4 clonotypes, about 5.4% were shared across a handful of donors. Naive subsets generally exceeded memory subsets in estimated richness.

In the authors' methods: From ImmunoSEQ came sequences covering only the junction and carrying no quality scores, so filtering differed. TCRdb keeps only in-frame clones here, not all; method: immunoSEQ multiplex PCR. The DNA gave D and trimming, while V, J and clone size come from that table. The sample has around 700,000 clones; less than 80% are singletons. Comment on this clone: Its antigen is currently unknown.

Germline lookup yields CDR1 MGHDK and CDR2 SYGVNS. With 3 bases clipped from V and 2 bases from J, the junction kept 4 bases outside the gene matches. CDR3 length: 16 residues. The sequence came from a woman aged 30 to 39 in good health. The V and J genes are TRBV25-1 and TRBJ2-7; TRBD2 matches at 13 bases. Sequencing was done on a sample of memory CD4+ T cells sorted from blood. The subset denotes: CD45RA-negative fraction. CDR3 DNA sequence: TGTGCCAGCAGTGACGGACTAGCGGGAGAGGCCTACGAGCAGTACTTC. Protein product: CASSDGLAGEAYEQYF.